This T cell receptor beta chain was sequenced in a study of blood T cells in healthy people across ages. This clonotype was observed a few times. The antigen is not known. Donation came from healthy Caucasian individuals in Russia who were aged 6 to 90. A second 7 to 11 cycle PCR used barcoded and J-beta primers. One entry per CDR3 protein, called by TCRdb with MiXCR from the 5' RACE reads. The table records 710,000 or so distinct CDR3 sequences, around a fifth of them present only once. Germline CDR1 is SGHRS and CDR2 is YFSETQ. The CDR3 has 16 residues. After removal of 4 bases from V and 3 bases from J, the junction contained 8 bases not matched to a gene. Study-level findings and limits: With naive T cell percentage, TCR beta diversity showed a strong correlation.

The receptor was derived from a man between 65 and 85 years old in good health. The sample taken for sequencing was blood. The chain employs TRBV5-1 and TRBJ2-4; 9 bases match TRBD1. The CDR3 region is CASSPRQGVSKNIQYF. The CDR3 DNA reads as TGCGCCAGCAGCCCCCGACAGGGGGTTAGCAAAAACATTCAGTACTTC.